The present T cell receptor (beta chain) was sequenced within a study of cytomegalovirus exposure and HLA in healthy donors (TCRdb year 2017). Background on the whole study: In an earlier analysis of approximately 640 of the donors, around 300 Gb of sequence data and 100 million or so unique TCR beta sequences from roughly 200 million T cells were reported. An early release that covered 500 to 800 HLA-typed donors contained approximately 300 gigabases of sequencing data and approximately 85 million unique TCR sequences. Of the 300 to 500 genotyped donors, less than 90% were placed in the genetic ancestry cluster associated with self-reported Caucasian donors. The aim of the study was to test whether cataloging public T cell receptors could identify signatures of past pathogen exposure. The study profiled the T cell repertoires of some 610 subjects by immunosequencing and related them to cytomegalovirus serostatus. Besides the first cohort of roughly 640 subjects, a separate validation cohort made up of 95 to 150 different subjects was used. High-throughput TCR immunosequencing, statistical association of individual TCRs with disease status, and machine learning were combined to predict cytomegalovirus infection status. A later analysis re-examined previously published TCR beta repertoires from 500 to 700 donors and added high-resolution HLA genotyping to investigate patterns of TCR occurrence. In the later analysis, no new phenotypic data were used to find candidate immune exposures; instead, reliance was placed on TCR beta sequences and their occurrence across donors. In an earlier analysis of several hundred of the donors, high-throughput TCR beta sequencing was used to judge whether each TCR beta V gene segment behaved as functional or pseudogenic. Alongside the repertoire data, information on donor age, sex, ethnicity and CMV serostatus was compiled. A later genetic analysis used genome-wide SNP genotypes for about 65% of the roughly 670 donors, treating that subset as a discovery cohort. Every repertoire in the discovery cohort had been generated on one and the same sequencing platform. Class I and class II HLA loci were covered by the typing at four-digit resolution. The number of donors typed differed by locus, with about 629-630 for A, B, C, DRB1 and DQB1, around 560 for DQA1, under 610 for DPA1, and approximately 470 for DPB1. Roughly 5 DR-DQ haplotypes were treated as single units for association and clustering because of strong linkage in the cohort. On average, roughly 250,000 unique TCR beta nucleotide sequences were sequenced per donor among fewer than 500 genotyped donors of the cohort, with roughly a sixth of those sequences being non-productive.

The cohort was made up of approximately 670 healthy bone marrow donors. Cohort members were all nominally healthy when sampled, although unrecorded immune exposures were likely present. CMV serostatus was recorded as positive for some 300 and negative for about 50% of the roughly 670 cohort members, whereas no CMV serostatus was recorded for the donor in question. Every donor gave a peripheral blood sample, and the peripheral blood mononuclear cells from that sample were used for TCR beta sequencing. The Qiagen DNeasy Blood Extraction Kit was used to extract genomic DNA from the blood cell samples. Overall results and qualifications from the work: The classifier was reported to diagnose cytomegalovirus status with high specificity and sensitivity in both the original cohort and the validation cohort. Sequencing depth was assumed to be roughly uniform across donors in the presence/absence analyses, though that assumption may not hold. The study listed approximately 150 TCR beta chains as associated with cytomegalovirus. According to a later analysis, TCR association rates differed among HLA loci, with DRB1 alleles showing the most associated TCRs and HLA-C alleles showing the fewest. Because HLA typing was missing for some donors at each locus, association tests included only the typed subset. A later analysis found that most CMV-associated TCR beta chains appeared HLA-restricted, with HLA associations seemingly driven largely by CMV exposure. Correlated functional status among segregating V segments might reflect linkage disequilibrium, but an unknown experimental factor could not be ruled out. Compared with equally common non-associated chains, HLA-associated TCR beta chains in a later analysis were more clonally expanded and had lower generation probabilities. In a later analysis, 16,951 TCR beta sequences were associated with specific HLA alleles at a false discovery rate of 0.05. V-gene and J-gene trimming of TCR beta chains was associated with a missense DCLRE1C variant in a later genetic analysis, and the association was replicated in an independent cohort. An earlier analysis of approximately 540 of the donors showed that most TCR beta V segments appeared in productive rearrangements either about 90% or about 30% of the time, which broadly matched IMGT annotations. A further reported finding was that TCR beta sequences accurately predicted the HLA-A and HLA-B alleles for most subjects in the first cohort. CMV serostatus was the only immune exposure information available for the cohort. It was suggested by the authors that the approach could potentially be generalized to other disease states and immunological phenotypes. Because counts were too low, under 20 rarely observed V segments, including chromosome 9 orphons, were left out of the earlier analysis of about 620 of the donors. In this cohort, only TCR beta chains were sequenced, and detectable features were limited by the absence of alpha or paired-chain data. According to a later analysis, parvovirus B19, influenza, CMV and Epstein-Barr virus appeared linked to several top co-occurrence clusters. The 87-base-pair reads could not distinguish some IMGT-functional V segments, including TRBV6-2 and TRBV6-3, so those segments were excluded. In vitro tests confirmed that three of the cytomegalovirus-associated TCR beta chains recognize cytomegalovirus antigens. Compared with the 666-donor mean, donors in an Asian-associated ancestry cluster had fewer N-insertions in productive TCRs, according to a later genetic analysis. When HLA alleles, especially DR and DQ, strongly co-occurred, attributing TCR associations to individual alleles was difficult. While some public TCRs were present in many individuals, most TCR sequences turned up only very rarely across donors. A cluster of highly shared sequence variants was judged likely to be a technical artifact of the sequencing pipeline.

CDR1 and CDR2 are read off the germline V gene (reference sequence) as SGHNT and YYREEE. After removal of 2 bases from V and 5 bases from J, the junction retains 6 bases not matched to a gene. Including the terminal cysteine and phenylalanine, the CDR3 comprises 15 residues. Only the CDR3 region is kept as DNA, spanning 45 bases read in frame from base 1. In this sample, this clone turned up a few times. No antigen is known for it. Base-call qualities are not available, and no considerably larger clone is one nucleotide away. The method behind the library was the immunoSEQ multiplex PCR assay. A mixture of 60 forward primers for TCR Vbeta segments and 13 reverse primers for TCR Jbeta segments was used in the multiplex PCR. A multiplex PCR assay on genomic DNA amplified the CDR3 region of rearranged TCR beta genes. The Illumina HiSeq System was used to sequence the amplified TCR beta libraries as 87-base-pair reads. The published analysis was carried out like this. A later analysis counted about 82 million unique TCR beta chains across the 550 to 800 repertoires, and around 9.9 million of these chains were shared by at least two donors. Raw reads were error-corrected and collapsed into unique sequences by a nearest-neighbor algorithm in which closely related sequences were merged to remove PCR and sequencing errors. CDR3 sequences were aligned to IMGT reference sequences to assign V, D and J gene segments. For a sequence to be retained, a match of at least six nucleotides was required to both a V gene segment and a J gene segment. Rearrangements were classified as productive when the CDR3 lacked stop codons and remained in frame with V and J, and all other rearrangements were classified as non-productive. CDR3 was defined according to IMGT convention as the region running from the second conserved V-encoded cysteine to the conserved J-encoded phenylalanine. Sequences without an unambiguous match to a single V gene segment were excluded from the earlier analysis of a few hundred of the donors. In an earlier analysis of approximately 610 of the donors, V segments were called functional above 56.7% productive rearrangements and were called segregating when the between-donor standard deviation exceeded 5%. A statistical classification framework was developed to diagnose cytomegalovirus status using the catalog of TCR beta chain sequences. In a later analysis, TCR nucleotide sequences were compared against IMGT/GENE-DB human TR gene sequences so that V and J genes could be assigned. A later analysis assigned CDR3 sequences and most-parsimonious VDJ recombination scenarios with the TCRdist pipeline. In a later analysis, every TCR beta chain was defined by the combination of its CDR3 amino acid sequence and its V-gene family, and reads without a unique V-gene family were dropped. A later analysis removed 500 to 600 highly shared, low-generation-probability nucleotide sequences to deal with suspected cross-contamination and a sequencing artifact. In a later analysis, a clonal expansion index was calculated for each public chain from normalized within-repertoire ranks of inferred template counts. A later analysis computed generation probabilities with a VDJ recombination model fitted to out-of-frame rearrangements, and checked the results against IGoR. In a later analysis, TCR-TCR, TCR-HLA and TCR-CMV co-occurrence was scored with hypergeometric tests, and a repertoire-size bias correction was applied to TCR pairs. In a later analysis, false discovery rates were estimated by permuting HLA or CMV assignments 20 times. In a later analysis, co-occurring TCRs were grouped using DBSCAN, and TCRdist sequence similarity was added for clustering within HLA-allele-positive subsets. Repertoires with fewer than 30,000 or more than 120,000 public chains were left out of co-occurrence clustering, as were five repertoires with anomalous nucleotide sharing. The immuneACCESS repertoire file appears here via TCRdb, limited to in-frame rearrangements. These files lack a portion of the clones; in checked studies, under half of the deficit traces to unresolved V genes, and the cause of the others is not known. The V and J calls and clone size were taken over from that table, and D and trimming were inferred from the DNA. The sample data list fewer than 200,000 clones, and 75% to 90% of these were observed just once. The top ten constitute more than 1.5% of the sample.

This receptor was taken from a human donor in good health. The rearrangement joined TRBV5-4 to TRBJ2-2, with 7 central nucleotides matching TRBD1. Sequencing was carried out using PBMCs. The CDR3 reads CASSFETGFTGELFF. The DNA sequence is given as TGTGCCAGCAGCTTTGAGACAGGGTTTACCGGGGAGCTGTTTTTT.